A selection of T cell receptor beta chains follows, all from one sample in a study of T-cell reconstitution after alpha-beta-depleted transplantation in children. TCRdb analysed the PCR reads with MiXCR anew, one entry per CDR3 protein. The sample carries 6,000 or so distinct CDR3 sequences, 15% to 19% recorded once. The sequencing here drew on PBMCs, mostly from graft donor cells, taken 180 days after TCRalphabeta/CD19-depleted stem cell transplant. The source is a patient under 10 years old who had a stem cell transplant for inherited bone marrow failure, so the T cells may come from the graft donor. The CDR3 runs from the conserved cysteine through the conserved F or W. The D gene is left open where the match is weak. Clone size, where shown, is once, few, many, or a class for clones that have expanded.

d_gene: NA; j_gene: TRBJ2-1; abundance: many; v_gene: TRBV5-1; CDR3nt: TGCGCCAGCAGGGAGGGGTCTCCGAATGAGCAGTTCTTC; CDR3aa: CASREGSPNEQFF
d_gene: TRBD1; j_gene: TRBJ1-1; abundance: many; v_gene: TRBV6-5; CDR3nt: TGTGCCAGCAGTCCCCGACAGGGTTGGACTGAAGCTTTCTTT; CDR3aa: CASSPRQGWTEAFF
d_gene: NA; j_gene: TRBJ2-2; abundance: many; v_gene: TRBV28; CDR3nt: TGTGCCAGCAGTCCTCGGGGGCCCGGGGAGCTGTTTTTT; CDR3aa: CASSPRGPGELFF
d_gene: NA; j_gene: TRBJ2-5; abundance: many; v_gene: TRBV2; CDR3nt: TGTGCCAGCAGTGACAGGGGTGAGACCCAGTACTTC; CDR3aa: CASSDRGETQYF
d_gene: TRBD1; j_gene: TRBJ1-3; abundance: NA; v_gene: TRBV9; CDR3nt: TGTGCCAGCAGCTTGGACAGGGTCATGGGAAACACCATATATTTT; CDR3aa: CASSLDRVMGNTIYF
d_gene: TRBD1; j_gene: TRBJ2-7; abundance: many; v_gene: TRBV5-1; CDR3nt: TGCGCCAGCAGCTTGACGGGACAGGGGGTCTACGAGCAGTACTTC; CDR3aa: CASSLTGQGVYEQYF
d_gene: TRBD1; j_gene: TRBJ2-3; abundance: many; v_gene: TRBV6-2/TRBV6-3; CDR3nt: TGTGCCAGCAGCCCGCGGGACAGGGCAGATACGCAGTATTTT; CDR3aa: CASSPRDRADTQYF
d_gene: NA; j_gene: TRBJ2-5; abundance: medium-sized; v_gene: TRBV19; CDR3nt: TGTGCCAGTAGTATAGTGGCAGGTTTGTACGAGACCCAGTACTTC; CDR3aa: CASSIVAGLYETQYF
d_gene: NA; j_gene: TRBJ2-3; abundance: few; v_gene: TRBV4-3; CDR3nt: TGCGCCAGCAGCCCAGACGGTCATTGGGCAGATACGCAGTATTTT; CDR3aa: CASSPDGHWADTQYF
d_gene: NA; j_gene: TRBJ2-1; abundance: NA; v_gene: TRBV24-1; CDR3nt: TGTGGGGCCATTGATTTACCGCCTCAAATGGGGGATAGCTCCTACAATGAGCAGTTCTTC; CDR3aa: CGAIDLPPQMGDSSYNEQFF
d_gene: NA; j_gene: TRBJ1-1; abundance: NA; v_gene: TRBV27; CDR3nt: TGTGCCAGCAGTGTTACGCACGGTGAAGCTTTCTTT; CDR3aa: CASSVTHGEAFF
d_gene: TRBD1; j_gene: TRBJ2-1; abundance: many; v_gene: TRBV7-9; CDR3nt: TGTGCCAGCAGCCCCTGGACAGGGGGCTCCTACAATGAGCAGTTCTTC; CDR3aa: CASSPWTGGSYNEQFF
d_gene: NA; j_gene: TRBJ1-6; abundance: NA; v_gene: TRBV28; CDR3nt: TGTGCCAGCAGTCTGTGGAGCTCCTATAATTCACCCCTCCACTTT; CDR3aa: CASSLWSSYNSPLHF
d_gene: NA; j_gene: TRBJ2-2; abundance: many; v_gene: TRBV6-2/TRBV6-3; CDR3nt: TGTGCCAGCAGTTACCCGATGCAGCGGTCGAACACCGGGGAGCTGTTTTTT; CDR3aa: CASSYPMQRSNTGELFF
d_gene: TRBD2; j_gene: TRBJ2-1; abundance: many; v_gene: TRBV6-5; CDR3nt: TGTGCCAGCAGTTACAAACTAGCGGGATACAATGAGCAGTTCTTC; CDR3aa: CASSYKLAGYNEQFF
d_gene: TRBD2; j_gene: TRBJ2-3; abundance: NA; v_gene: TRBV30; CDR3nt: TGTGCCTGGGGGGGACTAGATGGTGATACGCAGTATTTT; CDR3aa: CAWGGLDGDTQYF
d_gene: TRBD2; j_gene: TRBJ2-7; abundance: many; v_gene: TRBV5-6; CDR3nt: TGTGCCAGCAGCTCCCCGGGGCGGGAGAACGAGCAGTACTTC; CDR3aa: CASSSPGRENEQYF
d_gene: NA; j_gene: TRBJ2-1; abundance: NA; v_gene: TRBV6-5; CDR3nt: TGTGCCAGCAGTTCGACAGGTTCCTACAATGAGCAGTTCTTC; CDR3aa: CASSSTGSYNEQFF
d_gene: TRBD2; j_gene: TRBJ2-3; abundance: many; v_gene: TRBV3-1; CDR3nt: TGTGCCAGCAGCCAAGAACCGGGACTAGCGGGTGCAGATACGCAGTATTTT; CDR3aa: CASSQEPGLAGADTQYF
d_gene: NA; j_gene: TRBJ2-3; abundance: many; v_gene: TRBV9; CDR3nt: TGTGCCAGCAGCCGCGGTGGGGATGAAAGTGGTACGCAGTATTTT; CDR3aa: CASSRGGDESGTQYF
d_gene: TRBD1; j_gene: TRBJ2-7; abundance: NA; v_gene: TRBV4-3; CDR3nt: TGCGCCAGCAGCCCTGGGACAGGACTAAGCTCCTACGAGCAGTACTTC; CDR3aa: CASSPGTGLSSYEQYF
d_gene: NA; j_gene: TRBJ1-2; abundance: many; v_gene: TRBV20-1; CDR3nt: TGCAGTGCTAGAGATCTAGCAGGGGATAGTGGCTACACCTTC; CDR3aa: CSARDLAGDSGYTF
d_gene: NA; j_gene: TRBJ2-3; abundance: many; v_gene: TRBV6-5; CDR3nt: TGTGCCAGCAGTTTAGACGGTAGCACAGATACGCAGTATTTT; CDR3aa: CASSLDGSTDTQYF
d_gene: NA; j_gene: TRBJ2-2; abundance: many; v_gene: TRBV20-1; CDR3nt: TGCAGTGCTACATCGAACACCGGGGAGCTGTTTTTT; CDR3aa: CSATSNTGELFF
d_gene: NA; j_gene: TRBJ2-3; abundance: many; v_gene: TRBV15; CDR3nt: TGTGCCACCAGCCGGGGGTCCCCCACAGATACGCAGTATTTT; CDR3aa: CATSRGSPTDTQYF
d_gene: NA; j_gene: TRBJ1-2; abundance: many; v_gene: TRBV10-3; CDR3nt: TGTGCCATCAGTTTCCGGACGGGGGAGTATGGCTACACCTTC; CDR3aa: CAISFRTGEYGYTF
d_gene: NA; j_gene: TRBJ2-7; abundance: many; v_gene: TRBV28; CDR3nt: TGTGCCAGCAGTTTCTCTTGGGCGCCAAGCTCCTACGAGCAGTACTTC; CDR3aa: CASSFSWAPSSYEQYF
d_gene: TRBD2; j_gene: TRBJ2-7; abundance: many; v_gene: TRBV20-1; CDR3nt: TGCAGTGCTGTACATAGCGGGAGGGCCGTTGAGCAGTACTTC; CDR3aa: CSAVHSGRAVEQYF
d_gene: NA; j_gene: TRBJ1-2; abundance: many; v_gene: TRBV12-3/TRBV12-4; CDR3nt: TGTGCCAGCACTTTGGACAGCGCCGATTATGGCTACACCTTC; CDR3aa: CASTLDSADYGYTF
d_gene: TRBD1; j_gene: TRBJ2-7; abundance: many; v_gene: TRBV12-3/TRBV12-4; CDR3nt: TGTGCCAGCAGTTTCCAGGGGGCGTACGAGCAGTACTTC; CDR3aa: CASSFQGAYEQYF
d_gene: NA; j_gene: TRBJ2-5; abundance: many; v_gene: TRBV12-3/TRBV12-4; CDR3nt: TGTGCCAGCAGTTTGCCGGGAGCTCAAGAGACCCAGTACTTC; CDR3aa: CASSLPGAQETQYF
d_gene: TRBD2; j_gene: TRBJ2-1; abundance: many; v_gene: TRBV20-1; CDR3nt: TGCAGTGCTAGTCTAGCGGGAGGCAATGAGCAGTTCTTC; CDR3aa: CSASLAGGNEQFF
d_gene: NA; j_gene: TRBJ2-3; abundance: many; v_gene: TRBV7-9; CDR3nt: TGTGCCAGCAGGAGGGGACTCAGCACAGATACGCAGTATTTT; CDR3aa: CASRRGLSTDTQYF
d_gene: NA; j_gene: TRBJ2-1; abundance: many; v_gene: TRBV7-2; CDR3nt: TGTGCCAGCAGCTTGGGGACTTCCTACAATGAGCAGTTCTTC; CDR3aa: CASSLGTSYNEQFF
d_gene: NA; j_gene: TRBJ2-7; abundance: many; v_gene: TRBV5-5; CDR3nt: TGTGCCAGCAGCTTCAGAGGACGGGGATACGAGCAGTACTTC; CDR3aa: CASSFRGRGYEQYF
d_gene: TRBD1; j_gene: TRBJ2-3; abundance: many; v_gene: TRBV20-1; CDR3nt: TGCAGTGCTAGAGATCAGGGGACAGGGGGCGAAGATACGCAGTATTTT; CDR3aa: CSARDQGTGGEDTQYF
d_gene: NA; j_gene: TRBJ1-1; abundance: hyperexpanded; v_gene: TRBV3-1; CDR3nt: TGTGCCAGCAGCCAAGAATCGACAGGTTGGGGCGATGAAGCTTTCTTT; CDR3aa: CASSQESTGWGDEAFF
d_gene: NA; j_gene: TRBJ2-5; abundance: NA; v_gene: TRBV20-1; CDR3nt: TGCAGCGCGGGCCCGGGTCCGGGCGGGGAGACCCAGTACTTC; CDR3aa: CSAGPGPGGETQYF
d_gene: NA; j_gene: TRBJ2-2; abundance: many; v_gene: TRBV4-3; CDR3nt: TGCGCCAGCAGCCAAGATGGGGGCCACGCGAACACCGGGGAGCTGTTTTTT; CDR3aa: CASSQDGGHANTGELFF
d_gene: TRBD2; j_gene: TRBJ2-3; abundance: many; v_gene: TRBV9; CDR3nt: TGTGCCAGCAGCCCATACTGGACTAGCGGGGGGGCATCGGATACGCAGTATTTT; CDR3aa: CASSPYWTSGGASDTQYF
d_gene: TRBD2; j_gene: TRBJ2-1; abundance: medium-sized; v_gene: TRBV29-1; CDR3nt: TGCAGCGTTGAGGACTTCCTAGCGGGAGTCTACAATGAGCAGTTCTTC; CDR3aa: CSVEDFLAGVYNEQFF
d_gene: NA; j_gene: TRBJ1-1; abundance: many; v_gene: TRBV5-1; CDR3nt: TGCGCCAGCAGCTTGGCTATTGGGGGGGGCACTGAAGCTTTCTTT; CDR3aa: CASSLAIGGGTEAFF
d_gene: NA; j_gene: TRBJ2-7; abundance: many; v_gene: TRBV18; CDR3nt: TGTGCCAGCTCACCGCTACAGAGGGGTGAGTCGTACTTC; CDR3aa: CASSPLQRGESYF
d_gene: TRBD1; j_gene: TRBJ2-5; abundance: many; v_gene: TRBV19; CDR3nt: TGTGCCAGTAGCCGACAGGGCCAAGAGACCCAGTACTTC; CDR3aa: CASSRQGQETQYF
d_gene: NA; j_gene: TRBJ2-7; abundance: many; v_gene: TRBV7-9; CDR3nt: TGTGCCAGCAGCTTAGCGATCAGAGCCTACGAGCAGTACTTC; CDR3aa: CASSLAIRAYEQYF
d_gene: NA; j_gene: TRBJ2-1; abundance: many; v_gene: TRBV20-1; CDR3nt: TGCAGTGCTAGTTGGACATTCAGCTCCTACAATGAGCAGTTCTTC; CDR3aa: CSASWTFSSYNEQFF
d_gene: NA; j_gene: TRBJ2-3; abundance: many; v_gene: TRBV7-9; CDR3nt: TGTGCCAGCAGCTTACTAGCGATCGAGCAGTATTTT; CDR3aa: CASSLLAIEQYF
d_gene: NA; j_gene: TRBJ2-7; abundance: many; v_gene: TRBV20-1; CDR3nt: TGCAGTGCTAGAGGGGTCCGGCAGGGGATATCCTACGAGCAGTACTTC; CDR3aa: CSARGVRQGISYEQYF
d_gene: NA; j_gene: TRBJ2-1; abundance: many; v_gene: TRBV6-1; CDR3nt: TGTGCCAGCAGTGAAGTTGGATTTGGCCCCAACAATGAGCAGTTCTTC; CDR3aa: CASSEVGFGPNNEQFF
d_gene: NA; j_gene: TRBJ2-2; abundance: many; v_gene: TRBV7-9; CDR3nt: TGTGCCAGCAGCCTACTTGACACCGGGGAGCTGTTTTTT; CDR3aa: CASSLLDTGELFF
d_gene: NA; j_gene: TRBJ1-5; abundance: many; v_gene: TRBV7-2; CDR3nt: TGTGCCAGCAGCTTTGGCAGGTTCAATCAGCCCCAGCATTTT; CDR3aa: CASSFGRFNQPQHF
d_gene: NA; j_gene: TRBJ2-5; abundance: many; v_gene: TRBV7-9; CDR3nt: TGTGCCAGCAGCCCCCGGACCGGTTATCAAGAGACCCAGTACTTC; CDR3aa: CASSPRTGYQETQYF
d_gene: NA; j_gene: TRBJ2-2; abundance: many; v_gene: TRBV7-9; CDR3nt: TGTGCTCTCAGATCGGGGGCTGGAACCGGGGAGCTGTTTTTT; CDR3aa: CALRSGAGTGELFF
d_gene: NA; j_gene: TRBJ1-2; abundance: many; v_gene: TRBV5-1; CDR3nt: TGCGCCAGCAGCTTCCCCGGCCTCAGGGGTGGTGGCTACACCTTC; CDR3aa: CASSFPGLRGGGYTF
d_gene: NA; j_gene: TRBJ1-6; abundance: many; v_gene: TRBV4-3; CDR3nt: TGCGCCAGCAGCCGGAGCTATAATTCACCCCTCCACTTT; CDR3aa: CASSRSYNSPLHF
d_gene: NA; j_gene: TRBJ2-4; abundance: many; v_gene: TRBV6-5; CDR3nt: TGTGCCAGCAGTCCGTACCCGGGAGCAAAAAACATTCAGTACTTC; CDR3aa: CASSPYPGAKNIQYF
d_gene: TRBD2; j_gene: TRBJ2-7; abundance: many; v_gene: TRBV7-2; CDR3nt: TGTGCCAGCAGCTTAGACGGGACTAGCGGGCCCTACGAGCAGTACTTC; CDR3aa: CASSLDGTSGPYEQYF
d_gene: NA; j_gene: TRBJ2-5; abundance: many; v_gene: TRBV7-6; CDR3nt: TGTGCCAGCAGCTTAGTTGTGACCCGGGAGACCCAGTACTTC; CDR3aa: CASSLVVTRETQYF
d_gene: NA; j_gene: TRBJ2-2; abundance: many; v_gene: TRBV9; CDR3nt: TGTGCCAGCCGGGGGGCTGGGAACACCGGGGAGCTGTTTTTT; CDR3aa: CASRGAGNTGELFF
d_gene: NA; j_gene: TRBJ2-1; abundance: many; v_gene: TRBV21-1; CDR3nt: TGTGCCAGCAGCAAAGGAAATGGAGGTCATGAGCAGTTCTTC; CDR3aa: CASSKGNGGHEQFF